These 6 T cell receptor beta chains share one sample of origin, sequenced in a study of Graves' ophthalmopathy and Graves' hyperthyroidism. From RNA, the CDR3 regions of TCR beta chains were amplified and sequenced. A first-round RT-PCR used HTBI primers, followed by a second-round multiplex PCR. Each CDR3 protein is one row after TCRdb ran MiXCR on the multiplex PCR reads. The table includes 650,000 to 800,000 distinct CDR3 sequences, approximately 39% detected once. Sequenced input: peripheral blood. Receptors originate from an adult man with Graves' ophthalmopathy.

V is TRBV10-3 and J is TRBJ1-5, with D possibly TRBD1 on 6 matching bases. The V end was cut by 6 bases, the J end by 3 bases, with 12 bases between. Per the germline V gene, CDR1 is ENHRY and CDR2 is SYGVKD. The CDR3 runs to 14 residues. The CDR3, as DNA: TGTGCCATCAGCCGCGGACAGTCCAATCAGCCCCAGCATTTT. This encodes CAISRGQSNQPQHF.

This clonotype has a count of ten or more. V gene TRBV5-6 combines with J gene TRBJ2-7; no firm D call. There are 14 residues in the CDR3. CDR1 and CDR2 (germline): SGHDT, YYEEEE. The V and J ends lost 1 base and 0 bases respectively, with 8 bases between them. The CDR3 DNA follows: TGTGCCAGCAGCTTGTTCCAGGCCTCCTACGAGCAGTACTTC. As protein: CASSLFQASYEQYF.

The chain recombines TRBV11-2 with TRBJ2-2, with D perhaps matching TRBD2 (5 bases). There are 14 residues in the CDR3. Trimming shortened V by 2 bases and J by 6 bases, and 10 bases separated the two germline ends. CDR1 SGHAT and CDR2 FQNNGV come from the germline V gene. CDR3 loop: CASSLTRSAGELFF. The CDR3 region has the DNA TGTGCCAGCAGCTTAACTAGGTCCGCCGGGGAGCTGTTTTTT. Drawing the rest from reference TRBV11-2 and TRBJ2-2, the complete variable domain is EAGVAQSPRYKIIEKRQSVAFWCNPISGHATLYWYQQILGQGPKLLIQFQNNGVVDDSQLPKDRFSAERLKGVDSTLKIQPAKLEDSAVYLCASSLTRSAGELFFGEGSRLTVL.

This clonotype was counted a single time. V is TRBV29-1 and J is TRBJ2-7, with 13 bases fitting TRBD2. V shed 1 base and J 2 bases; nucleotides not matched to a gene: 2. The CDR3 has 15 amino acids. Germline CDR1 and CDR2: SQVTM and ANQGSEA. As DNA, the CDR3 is TGCAGCGTTGAAGGACTAGCGGGAGGCACCTACGAGCAGTACTTC. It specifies CSVEGLAGGTYEQYF.

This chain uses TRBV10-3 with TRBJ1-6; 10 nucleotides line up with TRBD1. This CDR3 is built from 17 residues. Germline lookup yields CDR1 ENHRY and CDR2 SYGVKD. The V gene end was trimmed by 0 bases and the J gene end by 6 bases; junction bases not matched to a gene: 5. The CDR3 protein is CAISESDRGTLNSPLHF. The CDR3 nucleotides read TGTGCCATCAGTGAGTCGGACAGGGGGACGCTTAATTCACCCCTCCACTTT.

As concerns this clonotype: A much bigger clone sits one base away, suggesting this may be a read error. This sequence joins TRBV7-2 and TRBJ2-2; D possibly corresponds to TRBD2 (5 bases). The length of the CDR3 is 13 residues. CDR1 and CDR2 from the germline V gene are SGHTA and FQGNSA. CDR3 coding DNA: TGTGCCAGCAGCTTAGTCAACACCGGGGAGCTGCTTTTT. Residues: CASSLVNTGELLF.